Presented here are 5 T cell receptor beta chains from one specimen sequenced in a study of T cell changes during pregnancy in multiple sclerosis. Sequenced by immunoSEQ multiplex PCR; TCRdb stores in-frame clones only, minus some. The table shows around 40,000 clones, with 90% to 95% occurring only once. Source: CD4+ T cells from peripheral blood mononuclear cells, taken in the second trimester of pregnancy. The receptors were sampled from a female donor with multiple sclerosis, enrolled in a pregnancy study.

The chain joins TRBV7-9 to TRBJ1-1, with a tentative D call TRBD1 (6 bases). The CDR3 spans 14 residues. The ends were cut back, 0 bases at V and 5 bases at J, with 10 bases in the middle. Germline CDR1 SEHNR, CDR2 FQNEAQ (reference sequence). CDR3 coding DNA: TGTGCCAGCAGCTTAGCGGGGGGGCTAACTGAAGCTTTCTTT. Encoded protein: CASSLAGGLTEAFF.

This rearrangement joins TRBV7-3 to TRBJ2-2; TRBD2 aligns across 12 bases. V was pared by 5 bases and J by 5 bases, with 3 bases of the junction left unmatched. The CDR3 spans 15 residues. The germline V gene has CDR1 SGHTA and CDR2 FQGTGA. DNA of the CDR3: TGTGCCAGCAGCCCGGGGACTAGCGGGACCGGGGAGCTGTTTTTT. It encodes CASSPGTSGTGELFF.

This chain joins TRBV6-5 and TRBJ1-2; 8 positions agree with TRBD1. Germline V lookup: CDR1 MNHEY, CDR2 SVGAGI. The CDR3 runs 15 residues. J gave up 6 bases and V 2 bases, and 8 bases lay outside the gene matches. CDR3 in amino acids: CASSYGDRNTNGYTF. The CDR3 DNA reads TGTGCCAGCAGTTACGGGGACAGGAATACGAATGGCTACACCTTC.

The chain links TRBV5-6 to TRBJ2-3; weak D call: TRBD1 (7 bases). Trimming left V 0 bases short and J 3 bases short, with 11 bases between. The CDR3 loop spans 15 amino acids. CDR1 is SGHDT, CDR2 YYEEEE, per germline. In DNA form, the CDR3 reads TGTGCCAGCAGCTTGGTGGCAGGGGGGACAGATACGCAGTATTTT. Its translation is CASSLVAGGTDTQYF.

V and J are TRBV27 and TRBJ2-7, with 8 bases that match TRBD1. J was trimmed by 3 bases and V by 5 bases; bases with no gene match: 9. Germline V gene lookup returns CDR1 MNHEY and CDR2 SMNVEV (reference sequence). CDR3 length: 15 amino acids. CDR3: CASSTSGQVLYEQYF. The CDR3 bases are TGTGCCAGCAGTACATCGGGACAGGTTCTCTACGAGCAGTACTTC.